This T cell receptor (beta chain) comes out of a study of T cell responses to AZD1222 COVID-19 vaccine. Notes on the study in general: It should be noted that donors were predominantly white British and more often female, and clonal diversity was possibly underestimated. Only six or seven AZD1222 recipients were seropositive at baseline.

Worth noting for this clone: Its target is unknown. This CDR3 is missing its conserved last phenylalanine or tryptophan, likely due to a read error. Because the CDR3's place on the DNA is in doubt, the DNA is left out and the CDR3 is given as listed by TCRdb.

The CDR3 spans 13 residues, counting both ends. Per the germline V gene, CDR1 is KGHSH and CDR2 is LQKENI. Some clones are missing from TCRdb's copy, which holds only in-frame ones; the method was immunoSEQ multiplex PCR. The table records about 120,000 clones, about 92% of them present only once. This clonotype originated in an adult in good health. Sequencing used peripheral blood, obtained on day 0 of AZD1222 vaccination. The J gene is TRBJ2-3, the V gene TRBV18; TRBD1 is the table's D call and was not checked against the DNA. CDR3 in amino acids: CASSPPSRGLQIL.